These 20 T cell receptor beta chains originate from one sample sequenced in a study (dated by TCRdb to the mid-2010s). The library was generated by RT-PCR. Sequencing was performed on an Illumina MiSeq. TCRdb reworked the public reads: Q25 trimming with fastp, MiXCR clone assembly, productive beta chains retained. For every CDR3 protein sequence, its rows merge into one entry that carries the most common genes and DNA. The sample table contains 550,000 to 750,000 distinct CDR3 sequences; only one count was recorded for approximately 15% of them. Of the sample, just over 3.5% is held by the ten largest clones. Input material: memory CD4+ T cells from blood. Source of these receptors: a female donor in good health, serving as a healthy control.

This chain joins TRBV28 and TRBJ2-2, with 10 bases fitting TRBD1. This CDR3 has 15 residues. Unmatched junction bases numbered 4, after V lost 3 bases and J lost 6 bases. Germline CDR1 and CDR2: MDHEN and SYDVKM. In nucleotides, the CDR3 is TGTGCCAGCAGTTTGGGACAGGGGTTAGCCGGGGAGCTGTTTTTT. It translates to CASSLGQGLAGELFF.

For the CDR3, the DNA is TGTGCCACCAGCGAATCACTTGCAGATACGCAGTATTTT. Translating it yields CATSESLADTQYF. The chain carries TRBV24-1 and TRBJ2-3; D is undetermined. Trimming took 7 bases from V and 4 from J, leaving 11 bases between them. The CDR3 is made up of 13 amino acids. Germline loops: CDR1 KGHDR, CDR2 SFDVKD.

The CDR3 loop is CATSREGGFTDTQYF. CDR3 in DNA: TGTGCCACCAGCAGAGAAGGTGGATTCACAGATACGCAGTATTTT. This chain joins TRBV15 and TRBJ2-3; D ambiguous. The germline gives CDR1 LNHNV, CDR2 YYDKDF (reference sequence). V shed 0 bases and J shed 2 bases, with 9 bases lying between them. The CDR3 runs to 15 residues.

The chain uses TRBV6-1 and TRBJ1-2; weak D call: TRBD1 (5 bases). V was pared by 0 bases and J by 3 bases, with 11 bases between. The CDR3 spans 15 residues. Germline loops: CDR1 MNHNS, CDR2 SASEGT. Here the CDR3 reads CASSEARDWDYGYTF. The CDR3 DNA is TGTGCCAGCAGTGAAGCGAGGGACTGGGACTATGGCTACACCTTC.

V is TRBV7-3 and J is TRBJ1-2; D perhaps matches TRBD1 (6 bases). From germline, CDR1 is SGHTA and CDR2 FQGTGA. Trimming took off 5 bases at V and 7 bases at J, with 17 bases between the two ends. This CDR3 is 14 amino acids long. CDR3 nucleotides: TGTGCCAGCAGCACCAAAACAGGGATTAGTGGCTACACCTTC. Translation: CASSTKTGISGYTF.

This clonotype was detected only a few times. The V call is TRBV27, the J call TRBJ1-5; D is undetermined. Germline V gives CDR1 MNHEY, CDR2 SMNVEV (reference sequence). Trimming cost V 2 bases and J 4 bases, with 6 bases left between them. This CDR3 contains 13 residues. CDR3 region: CASSLRANQPQHF. The CDR3, as DNA: TGTGCCAGCAGTTTAAGAGCGAATCAGCCCCAGCATTTT.

This clonotype was seen many times. Its ends do not fully match the called genes, so a read error is possible. The V gene is TRBV7-7, the J gene TRBJ2-1; weak D call: TRBD1 (5 bases). Looked up from germline, CDR1 is SSHAT and CDR2 is FNYEAQ (reference sequence). The CDR3 is 13 residues long. The CDR3 region is CASSRDSVGEQFF. The DNA of the CDR3 is TGTGCTAGCAGCCGTGACAGTGTCGGAGAGCAGTTCTTC.

The rearrangement joins TRBV5-1 to TRBJ2-1; 15 nucleotides line up with TRBD2. This CDR3 contains 16 residues. Looked up from germline, CDR1 is SGHRS and CDR2 is YFSETQ. The trim removed 4 bases at V and 10 bases at J, leaving 9 bases unmatched. CDR3 sequence reads: CASSRGGTSGRREQFF. CDR3 in DNA: TGCGCCAGCAGCCGGGGGGGGACTAGCGGGAGGAGGGAGCAGTTCTTC.

The genes are TRBV27 and TRBJ1-6, with D perhaps TRBD1 (5 bases). Trimming stripped 3 bases from V and 10 bases from J, with 13 bases between. The CDR3 spans 14 residues. Germline V gene data show CDR1 as MNHEY and CDR2 as SMNVEV (reference sequence). In DNA, the CDR3 is TGTGCCAGCAGTTTTAGGGGTTGGGAGTCACCCCTCCACTTT. The encoded protein is CASSFRGWESPLHF.

This clonotype was picked up many times. The chain combines TRBV7-3 with TRBJ2-6, with unresolved D. There are 17 residues in the CDR3. The ends were cut back, 11 bases at V and 0 bases at J, with 20 bases in the middle. Germline V lookup: CDR1 SGHTA, CDR2 FQGTGA. CDR3 in DNA: TGTGCCTCCAATGGCGCAGTTACCTACTCTGGGGCCAACGTCCTGACTTTC. It specifies CASNGAVTYSGANVLTF.

This clonotype was counted only a few times. The chain couples TRBV5-5 to TRBJ1-1; D unclear. Germline loops: CDR1 SGHKS, CDR2 YYEKEE (reference sequence). Trimming pared 0 bases from V and 7 bases from J, leaving 22 bases between. This CDR3 is built from 17 residues. The CDR3 region is CASSLARVAAPYLEAFF. The CDR3 region has the DNA TGTGCCAGCAGCTTGGCCCGAGTTGCAGCACCATACCTTGAAGCTTTCTTT.

This rearrangement joins TRBV5-8 to TRBJ1-1; D remains ambiguous. Germline V gives CDR1 SGHTS, CDR2 YDEGEE. V was trimmed by 1 base and J by 3 bases, leaving 13 bases between them. The CDR3 length is 15 residues. CDR3 nucleotides: TGTGCCAGCAGCTTGTTGGGGTTTGGGGACACTGAAGCTTTCTTT. Its translation is CASSLLGFGDTEAFF.

V usage is TRBV12-3 or TRBV12-4 and J usage is TRBJ1-1; perhaps TRBD1 as D (6 bases). Trimming shortened V by 9 bases and J by 0 bases, and 11 bases separated the two germline ends. This CDR3 contains 13 residues. This CDR3 reads CASRQALNTEAFF. The CDR3 DNA reads as TGTGCCAGTCGACAGGCGTTGAACACTGAAGCTTTCTTT.

The chain is built from TRBV5-1 and TRBJ2-7; TRBD1 might be the D (6 bases). The CDR3 sequence is 14 residues long. From germline, CDR1 is SGHRS and CDR2 YFSETQ. Trimming pared 0 bases from V and 4 bases from J, leaving 11 bases between. Written as DNA, the CDR3 is TGCGCCAGCAGCTTGGGCAGGGGTGAATACGAGCAGTACTTC. This sequence encodes CASSLGRGEYEQYF.

This clonotype has a single count. Here the CDR3 DNA reads TGTGCCAGCAGCCAGGCCCCACGGGGAGAGCAGTACTTC. Its protein is CASSQAPRGEQYF. This sequence joins TRBV14 and TRBJ2-7; TRBD2 might be the D (5 bases). Germline-derived CDR1 and CDR2 are SGHDN and FVKESK. Trimming took off 3 bases at V and 7 bases at J, with 13 bases between the two ends. This CDR3 is 13 amino acids long.

A few counts support this clonotype. The chain couples TRBV5-1 to TRBJ2-5; D may be TRBD1 or TRBD2 (5 bases each). Germline CDR1 is SGHRS and CDR2 is YFSETQ. This CDR3 has 15 residues. Trimming removed 5 bases from V and 3 bases from J, with 17 bases in between. The CDR3 spells CASSSGTGWEETQYF. The CDR3 nucleotides read TGCGCCAGCAGTTCGGGGACCGGGTGGGAAGAGACCCAGTACTTC.

The gene calls are TRBV28 and TRBJ2-3; a possible D gene is TRBD1 (5 bases). Germline assignment: CDR1 MDHEN and CDR2 SYDVKM. Trimming removed 6 bases at V and 4 bases at J, with 17 bases between. The CDR3 is 15 amino acids. The CDR3 here is CASRQDTASADTQYF. The CDR3 nucleotides read TGTGCCAGCAGGCAGGACACCGCGTCCGCAGATACGCAGTATTTT.

This chain links TRBV10-3 with TRBJ2-6, with 9 bases that match TRBD1. V dropped 3 bases and J dropped 0; count of bases not matched to a gene: 6. Germline V gives CDR1 ENHRY, CDR2 SYGVKD. This CDR3 is built from 18 residues. CDR3: CAISERTGASSGANVLTF. As DNA, the CDR3 is TGTGCCATCAGTGAAAGGACAGGGGCCAGCTCTGGGGCCAACGTCCTGACTTTC.

This clonotype showed up many times. V and J are TRBV20-1 and TRBJ2-7; the match to TRBD1 covers 8 bases. There are 15 residues in the CDR3. Per germline, CDR1 DFQATT and CDR2 SNEGSKA (reference sequence). V lost 1 base and J lost 2; bases outside the gene matches: 7. The CDR3 sequence: CSARGGDRITYEQYF. Here the CDR3 DNA reads TGCAGTGCTAGAGGGGGGGACAGGATAACCTACGAGCAGTACTTC.

Here the CDR3 reads CASSLAAGTNIQYF. The CDR3 bases are TGTGCCAGCAGCTTAGCTGCAGGCACAAACATTCAGTACTTC. The chain has TRBV7-8 and TRBJ2-4; the D is unclear. The CDR3 totals 14 residues. V lost 0 bases and J 6 bases, leaving 9 bases between the germline ends. Germline-derived CDR1 and CDR2 are SGHVS and FQNEAQ.